The T cell receptor beta chain described here comes from a study of cytomegalovirus exposure and HLA in healthy donors. CDR3 length equals 15 residues. V was pared by 0 bases and J by 2 bases, with 14 bases between. Germline CDR1 and CDR2: SQVTM and ANQGSEA. The study ran its PCR with 60 Vbeta and 13 Jbeta primers. Assay used: immunoSEQ multiplex PCR; TCRdb lists only in-frame clones, some missing. This repertoire shows under 150,000 clones, approximately 78% found once; its top ten account for approximately 2.6%. Material: PBMCs. The chain employs TRBV29-1 and TRBJ2-7; the D gene is possibly TRBD1 (6 bases). The TCR originated in a human donor in good health. The CDR3 nucleotides are TGCAGCGTTGAAGAGGGCAGGGGTCTCACCTACGAGCAGTACTTC. Its protein product is CSVEEGRGLTYEQYF.